There are many counts of the clone carrying this TCR beta chain. V lost 7 bases, J lost 4 bases, and 7 bases stayed unmatched. Per the germline V gene, CDR1 is MNHEY and CDR2 is SVGEGT. The CDR3 extends over 13 amino acids. This entry is derived from a study of T-cell memory formation after mild COVID-19. Each CDR3 protein gets one entry after TCRdb re-called the 5' RACE reads with MiXCR. Of roughly 29,000 distinct CDR3 sequences in the sample, approximately 12% were seen once. Sequencing was carried out using PBMCs or a T cell subset sorted from them (not recorded which). The V and J genes are TRBV6-2 or TRBV6-3 and TRBJ2-7; 7 bases agree with TRBD1. This TCR came from an adult woman who had mild COVID-19 (a few samples of this study predate the infection). Cell type and time point are not known. The CDR3 coding sequence is TGTGCCAGCACGTCGGACAGGCGGTACGAGCAGTACTTC. The encoded protein is CASTSDRRYEQYF.